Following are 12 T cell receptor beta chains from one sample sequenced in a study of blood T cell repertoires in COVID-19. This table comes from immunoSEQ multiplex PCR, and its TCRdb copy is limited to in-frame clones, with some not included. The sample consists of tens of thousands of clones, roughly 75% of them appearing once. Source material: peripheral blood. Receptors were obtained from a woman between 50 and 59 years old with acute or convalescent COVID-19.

The CDR3 DNA reads as TGTGCCAGCACCGGGTCTGAAGCTTTCTTT. This gives the protein CASTGSEAFF. The rearrangement links TRBV9 to TRBJ1-1; D ambiguous. This CDR3 contains 10 residues. Trimming took off 6 bases at V and 6 bases at J, with 6 bases between the two ends. Germline CDR1 SGDLS, CDR2 YYNGEE. The variable domain in full, with the rest retrieved from reference TRBV9 and TRBJ1-1, is DSGVTQTPKHLITATGQRVTLRCSPRSGDLSVYWYQQSLDQGLQFLIQYYNGEERAKGNILERFSAQQFPDLHSELNLSSLELGDSALYFCASTGSEAFFGQGTRLTVV.

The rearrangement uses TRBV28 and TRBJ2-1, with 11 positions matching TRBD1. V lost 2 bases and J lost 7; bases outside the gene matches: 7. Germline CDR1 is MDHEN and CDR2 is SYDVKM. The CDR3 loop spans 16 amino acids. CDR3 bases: TGTGCCAGCAGTTTACTGTTGGGGACAGGGGGTAATGAGCAGTTCTTC. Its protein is CASSLLLGTGGNEQFF. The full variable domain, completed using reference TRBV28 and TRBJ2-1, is DVKVTQSSRYLVKRTGEKVFLECVQDMDHENMFWYRQDPGLGLRLIYFSYDVKMKEKGDIPEGYSVSREKKERFSLILESASTNQTSMYLCASSLLLGTGGNEQFFGPGTRLTVL.

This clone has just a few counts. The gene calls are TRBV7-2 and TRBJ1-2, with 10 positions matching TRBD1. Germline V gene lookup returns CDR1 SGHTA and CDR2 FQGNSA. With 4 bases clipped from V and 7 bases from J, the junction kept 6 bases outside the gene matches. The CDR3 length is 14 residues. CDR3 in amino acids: CASSSRTGGSGYTF. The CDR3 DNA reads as TGTGCCAGCAGCTCCCGGACAGGGGGTAGTGGCTACACCTTC.

In DNA form, the CDR3 reads TGCGCCAGCAGCCAAGGACATGCTAATGAAAAACTGTTTTTT. This sequence encodes CASSQGHANEKLFF. The chain employs TRBV4-3 and TRBJ1-4; D unresolved. Germline V lookup: CDR1 LGHNA, CDR2 YSLEER. V lost 1 base to trimming and J lost 3 bases, with 6 bases between them. The CDR3 is 14 residues long.

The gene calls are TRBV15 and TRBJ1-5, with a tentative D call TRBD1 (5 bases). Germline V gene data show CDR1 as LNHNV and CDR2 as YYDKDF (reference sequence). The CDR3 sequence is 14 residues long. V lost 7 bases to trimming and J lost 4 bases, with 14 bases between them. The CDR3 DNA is TGTGCCACCAAGAGGATAGGGGTGAATCAGCCCCAGCATTTT. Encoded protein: CATKRIGVNQPQHF.

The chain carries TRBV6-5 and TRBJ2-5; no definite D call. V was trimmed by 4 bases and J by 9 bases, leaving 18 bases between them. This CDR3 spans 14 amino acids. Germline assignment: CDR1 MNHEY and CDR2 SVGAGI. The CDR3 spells CASSLSPLNRAQYF. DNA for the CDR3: TGTGCCAGCAGTTTAAGTCCCCTCAACCGGGCCCAGTACTTC.

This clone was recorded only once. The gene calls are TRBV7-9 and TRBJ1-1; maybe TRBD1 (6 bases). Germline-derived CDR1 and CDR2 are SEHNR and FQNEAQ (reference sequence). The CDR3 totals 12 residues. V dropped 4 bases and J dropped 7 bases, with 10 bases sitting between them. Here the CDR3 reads CASSWGPGEAFF. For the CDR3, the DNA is TGTGCCAGCAGCTGGGGGCCAGGTGAAGCTTTCTTT.

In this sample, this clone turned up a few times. CDR3 in DNA: TGTGCCAGCAGTGAAGCGGGGAGCGGGGACGGGGAGCTGTTTTTT. Translation gives CASSEAGSGDGELFF. This sequence joins TRBV6-1 and TRBJ2-2; 7 nucleotides align to TRBD2. The CDR3 runs to 15 residues. V lost 0 bases, J lost 7 bases, and 5 bases stayed unmatched. Germline CDR1 reads MNHNS; CDR2 reads SASEGT.

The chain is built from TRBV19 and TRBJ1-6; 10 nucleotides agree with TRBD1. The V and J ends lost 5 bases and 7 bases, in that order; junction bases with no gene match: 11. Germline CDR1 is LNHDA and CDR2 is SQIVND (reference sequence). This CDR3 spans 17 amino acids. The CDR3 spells CASSLPGQGSFNSPLHF. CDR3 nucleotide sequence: TGTGCCAGTAGTTTACCGGGACAGGGGTCGTTCAATTCACCCCTCCACTTT.

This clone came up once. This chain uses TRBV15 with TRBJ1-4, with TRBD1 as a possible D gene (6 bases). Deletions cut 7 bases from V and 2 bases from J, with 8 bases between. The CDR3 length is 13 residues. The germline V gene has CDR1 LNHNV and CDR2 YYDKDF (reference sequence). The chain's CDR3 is CATKQGTNEKLFF. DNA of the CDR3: TGTGCCACCAAGCAGGGGACTAATGAAAAACTGTTTTTT. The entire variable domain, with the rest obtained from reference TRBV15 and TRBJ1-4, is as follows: DAMVIQNPRYQVTQFGKPVTLSCSQTLNHNVMYWYQQKSSQAPKLLFHYYDKDFNNEADTPDNFQSRRPNTSFCFLDIRSPGLGDTAMYLCATKQGTNEKLFFGSGTQLSVL.

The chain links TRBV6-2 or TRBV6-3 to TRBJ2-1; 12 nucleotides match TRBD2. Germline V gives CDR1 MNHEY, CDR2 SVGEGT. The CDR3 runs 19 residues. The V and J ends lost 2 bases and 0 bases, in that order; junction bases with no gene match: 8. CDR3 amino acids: CASSYAPSGGAGSYNEQFF. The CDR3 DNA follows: TGTGCCAGCAGTTACGCCCCTAGCGGGGGGGCCGGCTCCTACAATGAGCAGTTCTTC.

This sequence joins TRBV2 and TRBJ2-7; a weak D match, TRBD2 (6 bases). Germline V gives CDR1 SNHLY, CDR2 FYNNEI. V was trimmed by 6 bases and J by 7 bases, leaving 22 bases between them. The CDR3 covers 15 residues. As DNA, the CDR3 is TGTGCCAGCAGGGCCGACAGCATCAGACGGGAGGAGCAGTACTTC. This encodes CASRADSIRREEQYF.